The 24 T cell receptor beta chains listed next were all sequenced from one sample in a study of CD8 T cells in Susac syndrome. A quantity of about 0.45 to 1 ug RNA underwent reverse transcription using random hexamers. TCRdb used MiXCR to reprocess the immunoSEQ multiplex PCR reads, holding one entry per CDR3 protein. The sample holds around 140,000 distinct CDR3 sequences, approximately 79% seen once. Specimen: CD8+ T cells from PBMCs. These receptors all come from a human donor with multiple sclerosis.

The rearrangement uses TRBV19 and TRBJ2-4, with a possible D match to TRBD2 (6 bases). Germline loops: CDR1 LNHDA, CDR2 SQIVND (reference sequence). V was trimmed by 5 bases and J by 4 bases, leaving 15 bases between them. The CDR3 sequence is 15 residues long. CDR3 sequence (DNA): TGTGCCAGTAGTGCCGGGGGACGGTCAAAAAACATTCAGTACTTC. Its protein is CASSAGGRSKNIQYF.

This clonotype was seen a few times. The chain has TRBV5-1 and TRBJ2-7; tentatively, D is TRBD1 (5 bases). From germline, CDR1 is SGHRS and CDR2 YFSETQ. The CDR3 is 13 residues long. Trimming cost V 4 bases and J 5 bases, with 13 bases left between them. The CDR3 bases are TGCGCCAGCAGCGTTGCAGGGTTCAACGAGCAGTACTTC. Protein sequence: CASSVAGFNEQYF.

V is TRBV10-3 and J is TRBJ2-7; D is ambiguous. V was clipped by 8 bases and J by 4 bases, with 15 bases between them. Per the germline V gene, CDR1 is ENHRY and CDR2 is SYGVKD. This CDR3 region has 13 residues. Written as DNA, the CDR3 is TGTGCCATCGGGGTTGATGGGAAGTACGAGCAGTACTTC. It specifies CAIGVDGKYEQYF.

V usage is TRBV7-8 and J usage is TRBJ1-3; weak D call: TRBD1 (6 bases). Trimming cost V 1 base and J 8 bases, with 18 bases left between them. Germline CDR1 reads SGHVS; CDR2 reads FQNEAQ. This CDR3 has 16 amino acids. The CDR3 is CASSLGYGGQVDTIYF. CDR3 nucleotide sequence: TGTGCCAGCAGCTTAGGCTACGGGGGGCAGGTGGACACCATATATTTT.

In DNA form, the CDR3 reads TGCGCCAGCAGGGGAACCACAGGGCCCTATGGCTACACCTTC. This gives the protein CASRGTTGPYGYTF. The V and J genes are TRBV5-1 and TRBJ1-2; perhaps TRBD1 as D (6 bases). The CDR3 consists of 14 residues. CDR1 is SGHRS and CDR2 is YFSETQ in the germline V gene. With 5 bases removed from V and 4 bases from J, the gap between germline ends came to 15 bases.

The chain couples TRBV7-2 to TRBJ1-1, with D uncertain. The V and J ends lost 5 bases and 6 bases respectively, with 16 bases between them. This CDR3 spans 14 amino acids. Germline CDR1 SGHTA, CDR2 FQGNSA. The CDR3 sequence: CASSPDVETAEAFF. The CDR3 DNA follows: TGTGCCAGCAGCCCCGACGTGGAAACGGCTGAAGCTTTCTTT.

The CDR3 loop is CASSVRENSYNEQFF. CDR3 DNA sequence: TGTGCCAGCAGCGTCCGGGAAAACTCCTACAATGAGCAGTTCTTC. This chain joins TRBV9 and TRBJ2-1; tentative D call: TRBD2 (5 bases). CDR1 is SGDLS and CDR2 is YYNGEE in the germline V gene. V was shortened by 2 bases and J by 0 bases, with 9 bases between the two germline ends. The CDR3 loop spans 15 amino acids.

V gene TRBV3-1 combines with J gene TRBJ2-1; a possible D gene is TRBD2 (5 bases). This CDR3 region has 16 residues. Deletions cut 5 bases from V and 6 bases from J, with 20 bases between. Germline CDR1 and CDR2: LGHDT and YNNKEL (reference sequence). DNA of the CDR3: TGTGCCAGCAGCTCCCGGACTCATAGTCCCGCCAATGAGCAGTTCTTC. It translates to CASSSRTHSPANEQFF.

This chain connects TRBV5-1 to TRBJ1-4; 7 bases line up with TRBD1. The V segment lost 1 base and the J segment 5 bases; nucleotides outside the gene matches: 8. This CDR3 contains 16 residues. The V gene's germline CDR1 is SGHRS and CDR2 YFSETQ. CDR3 bases: TGCGCCAGCAGCTTGTTGGGGACAGTAAACAATGAAAAACTGTTTTTT. It is translated as CASSLLGTVNNEKLFF. The full variable domain, with the rest looked up from reference TRBV5-1 and TRBJ1-4, is KAGVTQTPRYLIKTRGQQVTLSCSPISGHRSVSWYQQTPGQGLQFLFEYFSETQRNKGNFPGRFSGRQFSNSRSEMNVSTLELGDSALYLCASSLLGTVNNEKLFFGSGTQLSVL.

In its sample, this clonotype was seen a few times. The chain couples TRBV6-5 to TRBJ2-6; D tentatively reads TRBD1 or TRBD2 (5 bases each). The CDR3 consists of 13 residues. CDR1 and CDR2 (germline): MNHEY, SVGAGI. V was pared by 3 bases and J by 12 bases, with 12 bases between. The CDR3: CASSYTGLAVLTF. In DNA form, the CDR3 reads TGTGCCAGCAGTTATACGGGGCTCGCCGTCCTGACTTTC.

The chain couples TRBV3-1 to TRBJ2-1, with 8 bases aligning to TRBD2. Looked up from germline, CDR1 is LGHDT and CDR2 is YNNKEL (reference sequence). With 1 base clipped from V and 9 bases from J, the junction kept 11 bases outside the gene matches. The CDR3 consists of 16 residues. The CDR3 here is CASSQVPRGARAEQFF. The CDR3 bases are TGTGCCAGCAGCCAAGTTCCGCGGGGGGCCCGGGCTGAGCAGTTCTTC.

The chain recombines TRBV28 with TRBJ2-1; TRBD2 matches 12 bases. The germline gives CDR1 MDHEN, CDR2 SYDVKM. J was trimmed by 4 bases and V by 6 bases; bases with no gene match: 1. The CDR3 covers 14 residues. CDR3 sequence: CASRLAGGYNEQFF. The CDR3 DNA sequence: TGTGCCAGCAGGCTAGCGGGGGGGTACAATGAGCAGTTCTTC.

This clonotype was detected only once. This chain connects TRBV30 to TRBJ1-1; unclear D gene. The germline V gene has CDR1 GTSNPN and CDR2 SVGIG (reference sequence). This CDR3 contains 11 residues. Trimming left V 4 bases short and J 7 bases short, with 10 bases between. The DNA of the CDR3 is TGTGCCTGGATCCCGTCGTTTGAAGCTTTCTTT. Its translation is CAWIPSFEAFF.

This clonotype was detected only a few times. The chain joins TRBV7-2 to TRBJ2-1; TRBD2 agrees at 8 bases. The CDR3 contains 13 residues. The germline V gene has CDR1 SGHTA and CDR2 FQGNSA. V was pared by 5 bases and J by 9 bases, with 6 bases of the junction left unmatched. The CDR3 DNA sequence: TGTGCCAGCAGCCCAGTCGGGGGGGGTGAGCAGTTCTTC. It is translated as CASSPVGGGEQFF.

The chain couples TRBV7-8 to TRBJ2-5; a weak D match, TRBD2 (5 bases). Germline values: CDR1 SGHVS, CDR2 FQNEAQ. V lost 0 bases and J 4 bases, leaving 12 bases between the germline ends. CDR3 size: 15 residues. The DNA of the CDR3 is TGTGCCAGCAGCTTAGCTGGCCCCCGGGGAGAGACCCAGTACTTC. Protein: CASSLAGPRGETQYF.

V and J are TRBV7-8 and TRBJ1-5, with D tentatively TRBD1 (6 bases). CDR3 length equals 15 residues. V dropped 10 bases and J dropped 3 bases, with 19 bases sitting between them. Per the germline V gene, CDR1 is SGHVS and CDR2 is FQNEAQ. This chain's CDR3 is CATSPLAGDNQPQHF. CDR3 in DNA: TGTGCCACCTCCCCCCTAGCAGGGGACAATCAGCCCCAGCATTTT.

A few counts support this clonotype. This rearrangement joins TRBV4-1 to TRBJ2-7; D is perhaps TRBD1 (5 bases). The CDR3 loop spans 13 amino acids. Germline V lookup: CDR1 MGHRA, CDR2 YSYEKL. Trimming stripped 6 bases from V and 6 bases from J, with 15 bases between. The CDR3 bases are TGCGCCAGCAGTCCACCAGGGTTTCGCGAGCAGTACTTC. Protein product: CASSPPGFREQYF.

The chain uses TRBV5-4 and TRBJ2-7; 8 positions match TRBD1. V shed 4 bases and J 3 bases; nucleotides not matched to a gene: 3. The CDR3 sequence is 13 residues long. Germline V gene data show CDR1 as SGHNT and CDR2 as YYREEE (reference sequence). In DNA form, the CDR3 reads TGTGCCAGCAGCGCGGGACAGGTCTACGAGCAGTACTTC. This codes for CASSAGQVYEQYF.

The chain carries TRBV29-1 and TRBJ2-5, with 7 bases lining up with TRBD1. This CDR3 is built from 15 residues. The J segment lost 2 bases and the V segment lost 7 bases, leaving 13 bases of the junction unmatched. Germline V lookup: CDR1 SQVTM, CDR2 ANQGSEA. CDR3 nucleotide sequence: TGCAGCGGAGTGCGGGTTAGGACAGGTCAAGAGACCCAGTACTTC. Encoded protein: CSGVRVRTGQETQYF.

V is TRBV18 and J is TRBJ1-1; 7 bases fit TRBD1. The ends lost 6 bases at V and 1 base at J; junction bases unmatched: 8. The germline gives CDR1 KGHSH, CDR2 LQKENI. The CDR3 extends over 15 amino acids. The CDR3 DNA follows: TGTGCCAGCTCTCGACCTCGGACAGGGAACACTGAAGCTTTCTTT. This codes for CASSRPRTGNTEAFF.

The chain is built from TRBV19 and TRBJ2-7, with 8 bases matching TRBD2. V trimming: 5 bases; J trimming: 2 bases; junction bases outside the gene matches: 5. CDR3 length equals 14 residues. Germline V gives CDR1 LNHDA, CDR2 SQIVND (reference sequence). The CDR3 reads CASSPSSGAYEQYV. As DNA, the CDR3 is TGTGCCAGTAGTCCCAGTAGCGGGGCCTACGAGCAGTACGTC.

A single count supports this clonotype. This chain joins TRBV4-1 and TRBJ1-1; D call uncertain. The CDR3 is 18 amino acids. Germline CDR1 reads MGHRA; CDR2 reads YSYEKL. V shed 0 bases and J shed 3 bases, with 20 bases lying between them. The CDR3, as DNA: TGCGCCAGCAGCCAAGATGGTCCCCAGACCGATTTTGACACTGAAGCTTTCTTT. Its translation is CASSQDGPQTDFDTEAFF.

V is TRBV27 and J is TRBJ1-6; D is uncertain. Germline CDR1 is MNHEY and CDR2 is SMNVEV (reference sequence). Trimming shortened V by 0 bases and J by 11 bases, and 11 bases separated the two germline ends. The CDR3 contains 14 residues. The CDR3, as DNA: TGTGCCAGCAGTTTATCCCCCGAGGGAGCACCCCTCCACTTT. The encoded protein is CASSLSPEGAPLHF.

V gene TRBV11-2 combines with J gene TRBJ2-3, with D hard to call. The V gene lost 2 bases and the J gene lost 5 bases, with 5 bases spanning the gap. This CDR3 spans 12 amino acids. Per the germline V gene, CDR1 is SGHAT and CDR2 is FQNNGV. The CDR3 spells CASSLNRDTQYF. CDR3 bases: TGTGCCAGCAGCTTAAATCGAGATACGCAGTATTTT.